What follows are 5 T cell receptor beta chains derived from one specimen sequenced in a study of cytotoxic CD8 clonotypes in ibrutinib-treated CLL. The repertoire was sequenced with immunoSEQ multiplex PCR; TCRdb's copy has only in-frame clones and lacks some. Altogether approximately 200,000 clones are present, roughly 72% being singletons, with the ten largest covering about an eighth. Sequences were derived from PBMCs, sampled after 24 months of ibrutinib treatment. The receptor source for this set is a human donor with chronic lymphocytic leukemia.

This clone was recorded a few times. The rearrangement joins TRBV18 to TRBJ1-3; D is uncertain. The ends were cut back, 0 bases at V and 3 bases at J, with 9 bases in the middle. The CDR3 consists of 15 residues. CDR1 and CDR2 (germline): KGHSH, LQKENI. The CDR3 region has the DNA TGTGCCAGCTCACCACCCGAGGCGTTTGGAAACACCATATATTTT. Protein: CASSPPEAFGNTIYF.

The chain couples TRBV7-6 to TRBJ2-3; D possibly corresponds to TRBD2 (5 bases). CDR3 length: 15 residues. Trimming cost V 0 bases and J 5 bases, with 12 bases left between them. In germline, CDR1 is SGHVS, CDR2 FNYEAQ. The CDR3, as DNA: TGTGCCAGCAGCTTAGCGCGGGTAGCAATAGATACGCAGTATTTT. This encodes CASSLARVAIDTQYF.

This clone has only a few counts. The rearrangement uses TRBV11-2 and TRBJ2-7; D assignment may be TRBD1 or TRBD2 (5 bases each). Germline V gene sequence: CDR1 SGHAT, CDR2 FQNNGV. The CDR3 length is 15 residues. The V end was cut by 2 bases, the J end by 3 bases, with 14 bases between. CDR3 in amino acids: CASSLQPGTIYEQYF. CDR3 nucleotide sequence: TGTGCCAGCAGCTTACAGCCGGGGACCATCTACGAGCAGTACTTC.

This sequence joins TRBV10-3 and TRBJ2-3, with TRBD2 matching 10 bases. Germline CDR1 reads ENHRY; CDR2 reads SYGVKD. The CDR3 loop spans 17 amino acids. The V gene end was trimmed by 3 bases and the J gene end by 6 bases; junction bases not matched to a gene: 12. CDR3 DNA: TGTGCCATCAGTGACTTGATACTAGCGGGAAGGACCGATACGCAGTATTTT. Its translation is CAISDLILAGRTDTQYF.

The V and J genes are TRBV18 and TRBJ2-3; D ambiguous. The V end was cut by 4 bases, the J end by 6 bases, with 14 bases between. Germline CDR1 KGHSH, CDR2 LQKENI. The length of the CDR3 is 14 residues. The CDR3 loop is CASSLEKGWDTQYF. The CDR3 DNA reads TGTGCCAGCTCACTAGAAAAGGGTTGGGATACGCAGTATTTT.